Following are 27 T cell receptor beta chains from one sample sequenced in a study of T cell responses to AZD1222 COVID-19 vaccine. Libraries were prepared by immunoSEQ multiplex PCR; TCRdb keeps only in-frame clonotypes and omits some of them. The sample contains 80,000 to 100,000 clones, 88% of which appear only once. Material: peripheral blood, obtained on day 0 of AZD1222 vaccination. The source of these receptors is an adult in good health.

The chain joins TRBV28 to TRBJ2-5; perhaps TRBD2 as D (6 bases). With 4 bases removed from V and 1 base from J, the gap between germline ends came to 13 bases. There are 15 residues in the CDR3. Germline V lookup: CDR1 MDHEN, CDR2 SYDVKM. CDR3 region: CASSSHSGGQETQYF. DNA for the CDR3: TGTGCCAGCAGTTCGCATAGCGGAGGCCAAGAGACCCAGTACTTC.

The V and J genes are TRBV14 and TRBJ1-1; D remains unclear. Germline V CDR1 and CDR2: SGHDN, FVKESK. This CDR3 is built from 15 residues. The V end was cut by 0 bases, the J end by 3 bases, with 11 bases between. The CDR3 region is CASSQEMGFYTEAFF. The CDR3 coding sequence is TGTGCCAGCAGCCAAGAAATGGGGTTTTACACTGAAGCTTTCTTT.

The table lists this clone with a count of one. The chain employs TRBV7-2 and TRBJ1-2, with 8 nucleotides matching TRBD1. V lost 2 bases and J lost 8; bases outside the gene matches: 10. Germline lookup yields CDR1 SGHTA and CDR2 FQGNSA. The CDR3 consists of 15 residues. CDR3 in amino acids: CASSLSGQDAWGYTF. Written as DNA, the CDR3 is TGTGCCAGCAGCTTATCGGGACAGGATGCTTGGGGCTACACCTTC. Full variable domain (rest looked up from reference TRBV7-2 and TRBJ1-2): GAGVSQSPSNKVTEKGKDVELRCDPISGHTALYWYRQSLGQGLEFLIYFQGNSAPDKSGLPSDRFSAERTGGSVSTLTIQRTQQEDSAVYLCASSLSGQDAWGYTFGSGTRLTVV.

J is TRBJ2-5 and V is TRBV3-1 (or the pseudogene TRBV3-2); tentative D call: TRBD2 (5 bases). V lost 4 bases to trimming and J lost 2 bases, with 23 bases between them. CDR3 length: 18 amino acids. CDR1 is LGHDT and CDR2 is YNNKEL in the germline V gene (reference sequence). The CDR3 bases are TGTGCCAGCAGCCGTCGTCCTACCGGCGTAGCGATTCAAGAGACCCAGTACTTC. It specifies CASSRRPTGVAIQETQYF.

V gene TRBV11-2 combines with J gene TRBJ2-7; 7 bases map to TRBD2. V lost 8 bases to trimming and J lost 4 bases; unmatched junction nucleotides: 11. CDR3 size: 14 residues. From germline, CDR1 is SGHAT and CDR2 FQNNGV. DNA for the CDR3: TGTGCCAGCGCCGGTGGGTCTAGCGGATACGAGCAGTACTTC. This gives the protein CASAGGSSGYEQYF.

The chain joins TRBV7-9 to TRBJ2-7; TRBD2 matches at 9 bases. V trimming: 3 bases; J trimming: 4 bases; junction bases outside the gene matches: 7. The CDR3 runs to 15 residues. Germline V gene sequence: CDR1 SEHNR, CDR2 FQNEAQ (reference sequence). The CDR3 is CASSFGGGRAYEQYF. The CDR3 DNA reads as TGTGCCAGCAGCTTCGGGGGCGGGAGGGCTTACGAGCAGTACTTC.

The CDR3 nucleotides read TGTGCCAGTAGTGCCCCTGACAGAGCCTTACACACAGATACGCAGTATTTT. It translates to CASSAPDRALHTDTQYF. The chain joins TRBV19 to TRBJ2-3; D is perhaps TRBD1 (5 bases). The CDR3 runs to 17 residues. Germline CDR1 LNHDA, CDR2 SQIVND (reference sequence). The V gene lost 5 bases and the J gene lost 2 bases, with 20 bases spanning the gap. Variable domain in full (rest from reference TRBV19 and TRBJ2-3): DGGITQSPKYLFRKEGQNVTLSCEQNLNHDAMYWYRQDPGQGLRLIYYSQIVNDFQKGDIAEGYSVSREKKESFPLTVTSAQKNPTAFYLCASSAPDRALHTDTQYFGPGTRLTVL.

The chain employs TRBV27 and TRBJ2-7; D could derive from TRBD1 or TRBD2 (5 bases each). V lost 2 bases and J 6 bases, leaving 20 bases between the germline ends. The CDR3 totals 16 residues. Per the germline V gene, CDR1 is MNHEY and CDR2 is SMNVEV (reference sequence). The DNA of the CDR3 is TGTGCCAGCAGTTTAGGGGTCGGGCCGACGAGGGGCGAGCAGTACTTC. Translated: CASSLGVGPTRGEQYF.

The chain combines TRBV5-4 with TRBJ1-1; D call uncertain. Germline CDR1 is SGHNT and CDR2 is YYREEE (reference sequence). V was trimmed by 0 bases and J by 6 bases, leaving 3 bases between them. CDR3 length equals 11 residues. CDR3 region: CASSLGAEAFF. The CDR3 DNA reads TGTGCCAGCAGCTTGGGGGCTGAAGCTTTCTTT.

The chain has TRBV14 and TRBJ1-6, with 7 bases identical to TRBD1. V lost 1 base, J lost 7 bases, and 10 bases stayed unmatched. Germline loops: CDR1 SGHDN, CDR2 FVKESK. The CDR3 consists of 17 residues. The CDR3 spells CASSQGLLGTANSPLHF. The CDR3 DNA reads as TGTGCCAGCAGCCAAGGTCTGTTAGGGACAGCAAATTCACCCCTCCACTTT. Looking up the rest from reference TRBV14 and TRBJ1-6 gives the full variable domain: EAGVTQFPSHSVIEKGQTVTLRCDPISGHDNLYWYRRVMGKEIKFLLHFVKESKQDESGMPNNRFLAERTGGTYSTLKVQPAELEDSGVYFCASSQGLLGTANSPLHFGNGTRLTVT.

J is TRBJ1-1 and V is TRBV28; D uncertain. CDR3 length: 15 residues. V lost 4 bases, J lost 1 base, and 13 bases lay in between. Germline V CDR1 and CDR2: MDHEN, SYDVKM. The CDR3 loop reads CASSYSFITNTEAFF. CDR3 nucleotide sequence: TGTGCCAGCAGTTACTCGTTTATAACGAACACTGAAGCTTTCTTT.

V and J are TRBV11-1 and TRBJ2-7, with a weak D call TRBD1 (6 bases). V lost 5 bases, J lost 1 base, and 15 bases lay in between. The CDR3 runs 15 residues. Germline V gene lookup returns CDR1 SGHAT and CDR2 FQDESV (reference sequence). CDR3 region: CASSHSRGQSYEQYF. The CDR3 coding sequence is TGTGCCAGCAGCCATTCCAGGGGCCAGTCCTACGAGCAGTACTTC.

This chain uses TRBV7-9 with TRBJ2-3, with D perhaps TRBD1 (6 bases). The germline CDR1 and CDR2 sequences are SEHNR and FQNEAQ (reference sequence). With 5 bases removed from V and 2 bases from J, the gap between germline ends came to 14 bases. The CDR3 runs to 15 residues. The CDR3 DNA sequence: TGTGCCAGCAGCCCCGTGGGGGCGTACACAGATACGCAGTATTTT. Protein product: CASSPVGAYTDTQYF.

The V gene is TRBV29-1, the J gene TRBJ2-4; 11 bases fit TRBD2. Germline V CDR1 and CDR2: SQVTM, ANQGSEA. CDR3 size: 14 residues. The J segment lost 1 base and the V segment lost 6 bases, leaving 2 bases of the junction unmatched. The CDR3 bases are TGCAGCGTGATAGCGGGAGGGGCCAAAAACATTCAGTACTTC. Protein sequence: CSVIAGGAKNIQYF.

The chain combines TRBV9 with TRBJ2-2; 7 nucleotides agree with TRBD2. J gave up 5 bases and V 0 bases, and 4 bases lay outside the gene matches. The CDR3 length is 15 residues. Germline V gene sequence: CDR1 SGDLS, CDR2 YYNGEE. The CDR3 region has the DNA TGTGCCAGCAGCGTAGTCTCGGGGGGAACCGGGGAGCTGTTTTTT. It yields the protein CASSVVSGGTGELFF.

The J gene is TRBJ2-1, the V gene TRBV5-1; 10 bases match TRBD2. The CDR3 has 13 amino acids. CDR1 and CDR2 (germline): SGHRS, YFSETQ. After removal of 2 bases from V and 9 bases from J, the junction contained 2 bases not matched to a gene. CDR3 coding DNA: TGCGCCAGCAGCTTCCGACTAGCGGGTGAGCAGTTCTTC. This gives the protein CASSFRLAGEQFF. The complete variable domain, with remaining parts taken from reference TRBV5-1 and TRBJ2-1, reads KAGVTQTPRYLIKTRGQQVTLSCSPISGHRSVSWYQQTPGQGLQFLFEYFSETQRNKGNFPGRFSGRQFSNSRSEMNVSTLELGDSALYLCASSFRLAGEQFFGPGTRLTVL.

This chain uses TRBV9 with TRBJ2-3; TRBD2 aligns across 11 bases. The CDR3 consists of 14 residues. The V and J ends lost 3 bases and 7 bases, in that order; junction bases with no gene match: 4. CDR1 is SGDLS, CDR2 YYNGEE, per germline. CDR3 sequence (DNA): TGTGCCAGCAGCGCCTCTAGCGGGAGGAATACGCAGTATTTT. Residues: CASSASSGRNTQYF.

The rearrangement uses TRBV19 and TRBJ1-5; D not certain. The germline V gene encodes CDR1 LNHDA and CDR2 SQIVND (reference sequence). The CDR3 is 17 residues long. Trimming cost V 3 bases and J 0 bases, with 15 bases left between them. The CDR3 nucleotides read TGTGCCAGTAGTATCGGAAAGAAGGGCTATAGCAATCAGCCCCAGCATTTT. Translation: CASSIGKKGYSNQPQHF.

The rearrangement uses TRBV5-1 and TRBJ1-1; 9 positions agree with TRBD1. This CDR3 is 14 amino acids long. The V gene end was trimmed by 4 bases and the J gene end by 3 bases; junction bases not matched to a gene: 4. Germline V gene data show CDR1 as SGHRS and CDR2 as YFSETQ. The CDR3 DNA follows: TGCGCCAGCAGCAGGGACAGGGACTACACTGAAGCTTTCTTT. Translation gives CASSRDRDYTEAFF.

The sample holds a few counts of this clone. The rearrangement links TRBV7-9 to TRBJ1-5; 7 nucleotides line up with TRBD1. CDR3 length: 16 residues. Looked up from germline, CDR1 is SEHNR and CDR2 is FQNEAQ (reference sequence). The junction had 7 bases not matched to a gene; V was cut back by 5 bases and J by 0 bases. The CDR3 nucleotides are TGTGCCAGCAGCGGTGGGACAGCTTATAGCAATCAGCCCCAGCATTTT. Protein sequence: CASSGGTAYSNQPQHF.

This clone was seen once. The chain links TRBV28 to TRBJ2-2; TRBD1 agrees at 9 bases. The germline gives CDR1 MDHEN, CDR2 SYDVKM. This CDR3 spans 12 amino acids. V dropped 7 bases and J dropped 13; count of bases not matched to a gene: 7. CDR3 nucleotide sequence: TGTGCCAGCACCTTTGGACAGGGGCGGCTGTTTTTT. Translating gives CASTFGQGRLFF. The full variable domain, its missing parts supplied by reference TRBV28 and TRBJ2-2, is DVKVTQSSRYLVKRTGEKVFLECVQDMDHENMFWYRQDPGLGLRLIYFSYDVKMKEKGDIPEGYSVSREKKERFSLILESASTNQTSMYLCASTFGQGRLFFGEGSRLTVL.

The chain employs TRBV7-2 and TRBJ2-3; D is undetermined. This CDR3 contains 14 residues. Germline CDR1 reads SGHTA; CDR2 reads FQGNSA. Trimming stripped 2 bases from V and 1 base from J, with 7 bases between. CDR3 nucleotides: TGTGCCAGCAGCTTAAGGCACCGCACAGATACGCAGTATTTT. It specifies CASSLRHRTDTQYF.

A remark on this clone: In the same sample, other DNA sequences code for this CDR3. This chain joins TRBV5-1 and TRBJ2-1; unclear D gene. Trimming took off 2 bases at V and 5 bases at J, with 2 bases between the two ends. The CDR3 sequence is 11 residues long. Germline CDR1 SGHRS, CDR2 YFSETQ. The CDR3 DNA reads TGCGCCAGCAGCTTAAACAATGAGCAGTTCTTC. As protein: CASSLNNEQFF.

The chain uses TRBV21-1 and TRBJ2-1; the D call TRBD2 from the table was never checked on the DNA. TRBV21-1 is a known pseudogene. This CDR3 is built from 15 residues. The CDR3 bases are TGTGCCAGCGGGCCCCTAGCCAGATTGTACAATGAGCAGTTCTTC. Translation gives CASGPLARLYNEQFF.

This clone occurred once. V gene TRBV7-8 combines with J gene TRBJ2-1; a weak D match, TRBD2 (6 bases). Trimming pared 5 bases from V and 4 bases from J, leaving 18 bases between. From germline, CDR1 is SGHVS and CDR2 FQNEAQ. This CDR3 has 16 amino acids. CDR3 sequence (DNA): TGTGCCAGCAGCCCACCCGGGGCTAGCGTTTACAATGAGCAGTTCTTC. It yields the protein CASSPPGASVYNEQFF.

This sequence joins TRBV7-2 and TRBJ2-4; D uncertain. This CDR3 has 14 residues. Germline V gene lookup returns CDR1 SGHTA and CDR2 FQGNSA. V shed 3 bases and J shed 1 base, with 7 bases lying between them. CDR3 coding DNA: TGTGCCAGCAGCTTCGGTGCGGCCAAAAACATTCAGTACTTC. Protein sequence: CASSFGAAKNIQYF.

The V and J genes are TRBV3-1 (or the pseudogene TRBV3-2) and TRBJ1-2; 10 nucleotides agree with TRBD1. CDR3 length: 15 amino acids. Germline assignment: CDR1 LGHDT and CDR2 YNNKEL (reference sequence). J was trimmed by 8 bases and V by 4 bases; bases with no gene match: 10. CDR3 in amino acids: CASSPVGQGVGGYTF. The CDR3 DNA sequence: TGTGCCAGCAGCCCCGTTGGACAGGGGGTTGGGGGCTACACCTTC.